These 8 T cell receptor beta chains share one sample of origin, sequenced in a study of T cell responses to AZD1222 COVID-19 vaccine. Sequenced by immunoSEQ multiplex PCR; TCRdb stores in-frame clones only, minus some. The table records roughly 99,000 clones, 70% to 90% of them present only once. Sample: peripheral blood, taken on day 0 of AZD1222 vaccination. The receptors here all came from an adult in good health.

The rearrangement joins TRBV7-8 to TRBJ1-3; D is unclear. V was shortened by 0 bases and J by 2 bases, with 8 bases between the two germline ends. Germline V gene data show CDR1 as SGHVS and CDR2 as FQNEAQ. CDR3 length: 15 amino acids. The CDR3 here is CASSLARFAGNTIYF. The CDR3, as DNA: TGTGCCAGCAGCTTAGCCAGATTCGCTGGAAACACCATATATTTT. Using reference TRBV7-8 and TRBJ1-3 for the parts outside the CDR3, the full variable domain is GAGVSQSPRYKVAKRGQDVALRCDPISGHVSLFWYQQALGQGPEFLTYFQNEAQLDKSGLPSDRFFAERPEGSVSTLKIQRTQQEDSAVYLCASSLARFAGNTIYFGEGSWLTVV.

V gene TRBV5-8 combines with J gene TRBJ2-5; the D gene is possibly TRBD1 (5 bases). The germline gives CDR1 SGHTS, CDR2 YDEGEE. The CDR3 covers 15 residues. V was trimmed by 2 bases and J by 0 bases, leaving 11 bases between them. DNA for the CDR3: TGTGCCAGCAGCTTTATGGGCAGGGACCAAGAGACCCAGTACTTC. Its protein product is CASSFMGRDQETQYF. Full variable domain (missing parts from reference TRBV5-8 and TRBJ2-5): EAGVTQSPTHLIKTRGQQATLRCSPISGHTSVYWYQQALGLGLQFLLWYDEGEERNRGNFPPRFSGRQFPNYSSELNVNALELEDSALYLCASSFMGRDQETQYFGPGTRLLVL.

The chain combines TRBV7-3 with TRBJ1-1, with D maybe TRBD1 (5 bases). The germline CDR1 and CDR2 sequences are SGHTA and FQGTGA. Trimming removed 4 bases at V and 6 bases at J, with 18 bases between. The CDR3 contains 15 residues. CDR3 nucleotides: TGTGCCAGCAGCTCGGGGTTGACGAGGGGCCCTGAAGCTTTCTTT. This codes for CASSSGLTRGPEAFF.

V gene TRBV19 combines with J gene TRBJ2-3; TRBD1 aligns across 10 bases. This CDR3 comprises 16 residues. Germline CDR1 reads LNHDA; CDR2 reads SQIVND (reference sequence). J was trimmed by 0 bases and V by 5 bases; bases with no gene match: 5. The CDR3, as DNA: TGTGCCAGTAGTTCCCGGGACAGGGGAAGCACAGATACGCAGTATTTT. Translated, it gives CASSSRDRGSTDTQYF. Based on the CDR3 plus reference TRBV19 and TRBJ2-3, the full variable domain is DGGITQSPKYLFRKEGQNVTLSCEQNLNHDAMYWYRQDPGQGLRLIYYSQIVNDFQKGDIAEGYSVSREKKESFPLTVTSAQKNPTAFYLCASSSRDRGSTDTQYFGPGTRLTVL.

V gene TRBV19 combines with J gene TRBJ2-2; 8 nucleotides match TRBD2. This CDR3 has 14 residues. Germline-derived CDR1 and CDR2 are LNHDA and SQIVND (reference sequence). V dropped 3 bases and J dropped 7; count of bases not matched to a gene: 4. CDR3 loop: CASSIGGGSGELFF. DNA of the CDR3: TGTGCCAGTAGTATTGGCGGGGGGAGCGGGGAGCTGTTTTTT.

The J gene is TRBJ2-7, the V gene TRBV2; 15 bases are shared with TRBD2. In germline, CDR1 is SNHLY, CDR2 FYNNEI. V lost 7 bases and J lost 7; bases outside the gene matches: 17. This CDR3 region has 18 residues. CDR3 region: CASTSPGLAGGAPGEQYF. The CDR3 bases are TGTGCCAGCACATCCCCGGGACTAGCGGGGGGAGCTCCTGGGGAGCAGTACTTC.

The J gene is TRBJ1-5, the V gene TRBV19; TRBD1 aligns across 9 bases. CDR1 and CDR2 (germline): LNHDA, SQIVND (reference sequence). The CDR3 length is 16 residues. Unmatched junction bases numbered 15, after V lost 4 bases and J lost 11 bases. The CDR3 DNA reads as TGTGCCAGTAGTACCTACGGAACAGGGGGCGGGTTGGCCCAGCATTTT. Translation gives CASSTYGTGGGLAQHF.

V is TRBV19 and J is TRBJ1-1; D might be TRBD1 (5 bases). CDR1 and CDR2 (germline): LNHDA, SQIVND (reference sequence). The germline V and J ends were trimmed by 7 bases and 7 bases, with 10 bases remaining between them. There are 11 residues in the CDR3. This chain's CDR3 is CASTGTLEAFF. The CDR3 DNA sequence: TGTGCCAGTACTGGGACTCTTGAAGCTTTCTTT.